These 24 T cell receptor beta chains came from one sample sequenced in a study of T cell changes during pregnancy in multiple sclerosis. Using immunoSEQ multiplex PCR, the repertoire was profiled, and TCRdb retains in-frame clones only, with some absent. The data contain roughly 29,000 clones, roughly 90% of them singletons. Material: CD4+ T cells from peripheral blood mononuclear cells, obtained in the first trimester of pregnancy. Every receptor here comes from a female donor in good health, enrolled as a control in a pregnancy study.

This chain joins TRBV5-1 and TRBJ1-2; D is perhaps TRBD1 (6 bases). CDR1 is SGHRS and CDR2 is YFSETQ in the germline V gene. The V and J ends lost 0 bases and 6 bases respectively, with 12 bases between them. The CDR3 contains 14 residues. The CDR3 loop is CASSLVGQGNGYTF. The CDR3 DNA reads as TGCGCCAGCAGCTTGGTCGGGCAGGGGAATGGCTACACCTTC.

This chain connects TRBV10-3 to TRBJ2-5; the match to TRBD2 covers 8 bases. The CDR3 sequence is 12 residues long. J was trimmed by 1 base and V by 10 bases; bases with no gene match: 2. Germline V lookup: CDR1 ENHRY, CDR2 SYGVKD. The DNA for the CDR3 is TGTGCCACCGGGACTAGCCAAGAGACCCAGTACTTC. Its protein is CATGTSQETQYF.

The chain combines TRBV5-1 with TRBJ1-1, with D possibly being TRBD1 (5 bases). Trimming took off 0 bases at V and 3 bases at J, with 12 bases between the two ends. CDR3 length: 15 amino acids. Germline assignment: CDR1 SGHRS and CDR2 YFSETQ. The CDR3 loop is CASSLAGGGDTEAFF. DNA for the CDR3: TGCGCCAGCAGCTTGGCCGGGGGAGGTGACACTGAAGCTTTCTTT.

The J gene is TRBJ1-5, the V gene TRBV5-1; possibly TRBD1 for D (5 bases). Trimming removed 4 bases at V and 4 bases at J, with 9 bases between. Germline loops: CDR1 SGHRS, CDR2 YFSETQ. This CDR3 is 13 amino acids long. CDR3 in amino acids: CASSRDRNQPQHF. CDR3 sequence (DNA): TGCGCCAGCAGCCGAGACAGAAATCAGCCCCAGCATTTT.

The chain is built from TRBV5-1 and TRBJ1-2; 9 positions match TRBD1. The V gene's germline CDR1 is SGHRS and CDR2 YFSETQ. The ends lost 3 bases at V and 5 bases at J; junction bases unmatched: 2. The CDR3 contains 13 residues. CDR3 amino acids: CASSWTGEYGYTF. CDR3 sequence (DNA): TGCGCCAGCAGCTGGACAGGGGAATATGGCTACACCTTC.

This chain connects TRBV29-1 to TRBJ1-2; D not resolved. CDR1 is SQVTM and CDR2 is ANQGSEA in the germline V gene. This CDR3 spans 12 amino acids. V was clipped by 6 bases and J by 4 bases, with 12 bases between them. CDR3 nucleotide sequence: TGCAGCGTGCCAGCAGGAGGCTATGGCTACACCTTC. It specifies CSVPAGGYGYTF.

This clone came up once. This sequence joins TRBV30 and TRBJ1-3; D might be TRBD1 (5 bases). Deletions cut 5 bases from V and 3 bases from J, with 11 bases between. The CDR3 loop spans 13 amino acids. The germline V gene encodes CDR1 GTSNPN and CDR2 SVGIG (reference sequence). CDR3 DNA sequence: TGTGCCTGGGGACGGACAAATGGAAACACCATATATTTT. Its protein is CAWGRTNGNTIYF.

For this clone: One end of the junction varies from germline; a read error may be responsible. This rearrangement joins TRBV7-8 to TRBJ2-7; D perhaps matches TRBD2 (6 bases). CDR1 SGHVS and CDR2 FQNEAQ come from the germline V gene. This CDR3 spans 15 amino acids. The CDR3 nucleotides are TGTGCCAGCAGCCTAGCGAGGACTTCGGCCTACGAGCAGTACTTC. Translating gives CASSLARTSAYEQYF.

This chain connects TRBV20-1 to TRBJ1-2; D remains unclear. Trimming pared 6 bases from V and 3 bases from J, leaving 8 bases between. The germline CDR1 and CDR2 sequences are DFQATT and SNEGSKA (reference sequence). The CDR3 is 11 amino acids. The CDR3 nucleotides read TGCAGTGCCTCCGACTACTATGGCTACACCTTC. Its protein is CSASDYYGYTF.

The CDR3: CASRLDRNTEAFF. Written as DNA, the CDR3 is TGTGCCAGCCGATTGGACAGAAACACTGAAGCTTTCTTT. This chain uses TRBV11-1 with TRBJ1-1, with D possibly TRBD1 on 6 matching bases. Germline V gives CDR1 SGHAT, CDR2 FQDESV (reference sequence). This CDR3 region has 13 residues. Trimming pared 8 bases from V and 2 bases from J, leaving 12 bases between.

This clone was counted only a few times. This sample also contains other DNA sequences that code for the same CDR3. V is TRBV18 and J is TRBJ1-4, with 10 bases matching TRBD1. Germline V lookup: CDR1 KGHSH, CDR2 LQKENI. The CDR3 is made up of 14 amino acids. The ends lost 3 bases at V and 6 bases at J; junction bases unmatched: 1. The CDR3 spells CASSPGQGDEKLFF. The CDR3 nucleotides read TGTGCCAGCTCACCCGGACAGGGGGATGAAAAACTGTTTTTT.

The chain recombines TRBV15 with TRBJ2-5, with D possibly being TRBD1 (5 bases). Trimming shortened V by 4 bases and J by 2 bases, and 8 bases separated the two germline ends. The germline gives CDR1 LNHNV, CDR2 YYDKDF (reference sequence). The CDR3 is 13 amino acids. CDR3 nucleotide sequence: TGTGCCACCAGCAACAGGTATCAAGAGACCCAGTACTTC. This gives the protein CATSNRYQETQYF. Looking up the rest from reference TRBV15 and TRBJ2-5 gives the full variable domain: DAMVIQNPRYQVTQFGKPVTLSCSQTLNHNVMYWYQQKSSQAPKLLFHYYDKDFNNEADTPDNFQSRRPNTSFCFLDIRSPGLGDTAMYLCATSNRYQETQYFGPGTRLLVL.

This chain connects TRBV2 to TRBJ2-3; D unclear. Germline values: CDR1 SNHLY, CDR2 FYNNEI. CDR3 length equals 15 residues. Between the trimmed V and J ends, which lost 6 bases and 1 base, there was a span of 14 bases. CDR3 amino acids: CASSRSRVGTDTQYF. CDR3 DNA: TGTGCCAGCAGCCGATCTAGAGTAGGCACAGATACGCAGTATTTT.

CDR3 in DNA: TGCAGCGTTGAAGGGGAGGGACTAGCGTTCCAAGAGACCCAGTACTTC. This encodes CSVEGEGLAFQETQYF. V is TRBV29-1 and J is TRBJ2-5, with TRBD2 identical over 10 bases. Per germline, CDR1 SQVTM and CDR2 ANQGSEA. The CDR3 extends over 16 amino acids. Unmatched junction bases numbered 6, after V lost 1 base and J lost 1 base.

The chain recombines TRBV29-1 with TRBJ2-3, with a weak D call TRBD1 (5 bases). This CDR3 has 13 residues. Trimming shortened V by 7 bases and J by 0 bases, and 11 bases separated the two germline ends. Looked up from germline, CDR1 is SQVTM and CDR2 is ANQGSEA. This chain's CDR3 is CSAYRFSTDTQYF. The CDR3 coding sequence is TGCAGCGCCTACAGGTTTAGCACAGATACGCAGTATTTT.

The V gene is TRBV7-6, the J gene TRBJ2-1; 10 nucleotides match TRBD1. The CDR3 runs 15 residues. Germline-derived CDR1 and CDR2 are SGHVS and FNYEAQ. With V trimmed by 4 bases and J by 3 bases, 3 bases remained unmatched. The CDR3 nucleotides are TGTGCCAGCAGCTCCGGGACAGGGGTCTACAATGAGCAGTTCTTC. Its translation: CASSSGTGVYNEQFF.

The rearrangement links TRBV7-2 to TRBJ2-7; D ambiguous. The CDR3 runs 13 residues. The germline V and J ends were trimmed by 5 bases and 0 bases, with 8 bases remaining between them. Germline V gives CDR1 SGHTA, CDR2 FQGNSA. The CDR3 region has the DNA TGTGCCAGCAGCCAACCCAGCTCCTACGAGCAGTACTTC. Translating gives CASSQPSSYEQYF.

The chain combines TRBV30 with TRBJ2-3; D is possibly TRBD1 (5 bases). There are 12 residues in the CDR3. Germline CDR1 is GTSNPN and CDR2 is SVGIG (reference sequence). With 5 bases removed from V and 4 bases from J, the gap between germline ends came to 10 bases. The CDR3, as DNA: TGTGCCTGGTCTCAGGGTTCAGATACGCAGTATTTT. Its translation: CAWSQGSDTQYF. Full variable domain (outside the CDR3, taken from reference TRBV30 and TRBJ2-3): SQTIHQWPATLVQPVGSPLSLECTVEGTSNPNLYWYRQAAGRGLQLLFYSVGIGQISSEVPQNLSASRPQDRQFILSSKKLLLSDSGFYLCAWSQGSDTQYFGPGTRLTVL.

CDR3 loop: CASSPRGTAQETQYF. The CDR3 DNA follows: TGTGCCAGCTCACCAAGGGGGACAGCTCAAGAGACCCAGTACTTC. The rearrangement uses TRBV18 and TRBJ2-5, with TRBD1 matching over 7 bases. This CDR3 has 15 residues. Unmatched junction bases numbered 5, after V lost 2 bases and J lost 2 bases. Germline V gives CDR1 KGHSH, CDR2 LQKENI.

The chain recombines TRBV30 with TRBJ2-1, with 10 bases aligning to TRBD2. Germline assignment: CDR1 GTSNPN and CDR2 SVGIG (reference sequence). J gave up 1 base and V 0 bases, and 3 bases lay outside the gene matches. The CDR3 totals 16 residues. As DNA, the CDR3 is TGTGCCTGGAGTGTACAGGGACTAGCGTCCTACAATGAGCAGTTCTTC. Translated: CAWSVQGLASYNEQFF.

The chain recombines TRBV4-2 with TRBJ2-5; 8 bases align to TRBD1. Per germline, CDR1 LGHNA and CDR2 YNFKEQ. The trim removed 1 base at V and 4 bases at J, leaving 8 bases unmatched. This CDR3 has 16 amino acids. CDR3 DNA: TGTGCCAGCAGCCAAGCGCAGGGGGCTGAAGGAGAGACCCAGTACTTC. This sequence encodes CASSQAQGAEGETQYF.

V gene TRBV13 combines with J gene TRBJ2-1, with 11 bases identical to TRBD2. CDR1 is PRHDT, CDR2 FYEKMQ, per germline (reference sequence). The CDR3 totals 16 residues. Losses at the gene ends were 4 bases for V and 1 base for J; bases not matched to a gene: 3. The DNA of the CDR3 is TGTGCCAGCAGCTCGGGACTAGCGGAGTCCTACAATGAGCAGTTCTTC. It translates to CASSSGLAESYNEQFF.

The gene calls are TRBV27 and TRBJ2-3; TRBD2 aligns across 7 bases. This CDR3 region has 16 residues. The J segment lost 4 bases and the V segment lost 5 bases, leaving 12 bases of the junction unmatched. Looked up from germline, CDR1 is MNHEY and CDR2 is SMNVEV (reference sequence). CDR3 coding DNA: TGTGCCAGCAGTCCGATGGCGGGAGTAAGGTCAGATACGCAGTATTTT. This gives the protein CASSPMAGVRSDTQYF.

The CDR3 is CASSQGTSGWSPNEQFF. The CDR3 nucleotides read TGCGCCAGCAGCCAAGGGACTAGCGGGTGGTCGCCCAATGAGCAGTTCTTC. V gene TRBV5-1 combines with J gene TRBJ2-1; 12 positions agree with TRBD2. Per the germline V gene, CDR1 is SGHRS and CDR2 is YFSETQ. The trim removed 4 bases at V and 6 bases at J, leaving 11 bases unmatched. The CDR3 contains 17 residues.